This TCR beta chain originates from a study of response to subunit inactivated influenza vaccine. Study-wide results and caveats: Each seasonal flu vaccination may recruit only limited new T cells, authors suggested.

This clonotype showed up just a few times. Its antigen remains unidentified. V was cut by 1 base and J by 9 bases, with 13 bases left in between. The CDR3 is made up of 13 amino acids. Germline values: CDR1 LGHDT, CDR2 YNNKEL (reference sequence). One entry per CDR3 protein results from TCRdb running MiXCR on the RT-PCR reads. The sample yields some 500,000 distinct CDR3 sequences, 13% seen once. The TCR originated in a man in his forties or fifties who received an inactivated influenza vaccine. The rearrangement joins TRBV3-1 to TRBJ2-7, with TRBD2 as a possible D gene (6 bases). Source: PBMCs from blood, taken 45 days after vaccination. Here the CDR3 reads CASSQGRGNSQYF. CDR3 nucleotides: TGTGCCAGCAGCCAAGGACGGGGGAACTCGCAGTACTTC.